Listed below are T cell receptor beta chains from one sample, sequenced in a study of T cells in Graves' hyperthyroidism and ophthalmopathy. Via MiXCR, TCRdb re-called the multiplex PCR reads, giving one row per CDR3 protein. The data show about 640,000 distinct CDR3 sequences, with about 14% seen just once and 9.5% to 15% held by the top ten. Material: blood. The receptors were gathered from a woman in her 50s with Graves' ophthalmopathy. Each CDR3 is given with its conserved first and last residue.

TRBV7-3 CASSLTANQGDEQYF
TRBV4-2 CASSQDRLAGAYEQYF
TRBV11-1 CASSFGRSSTDTQYF
TRBV29-1 CSVDTTGTGELFF
TRBV12-3/TRBV12-4 CASSRSMTGELFF
TRBV6-1 CASSTGKEETQYF
TRBV29-1 CSVSSPPGYEQYF
TRBV27 CASAEAGYLGTQYF
TRBV19 CGSFQRRGQGITEAFF
TRBV19 CASSIKDTPPFNEQFF
TRBV29-1 CSVESVGTLHNEQFF
TRBV3-1 CASSQSHQGVSSPLHF
TRBV9 CASNLAGGSYEQYF
TRBV12-3/TRBV12-4 CASSTRSGSGKPRGQYF
TRBV29-1 CSVGGGGSEAFF
TRBV20-1 CSARVAGADTQYF
TRBV7-2 CASSLFAQLAGQETQYF
TRBV12-3/TRBV12-4 CASTLAGGNSGANVLTF
TRBV3-1 CASSPSGLAMWQQFF
TRBV10-3 CAISEGVPETQYF